This entry lists 28 T cell receptor beta chains sequenced from one sample in a study of blood T cell repertoires in COVID-19. Repertoires were generated with immunoSEQ multiplex PCR, while TCRdb's copy carries only in-frame clones and drops some. The top ten clones hold roughly 3.7% of a sample with approximately 230,000 clones, around 89% of them seen once. The sequencing sample was made of PBMCs or T cells enriched from blood (not recorded which). Source of these receptors: a woman aged 25-40 years who had recovered from COVID-19.

This clone was counted a single time. The chain recombines TRBV28 with TRBJ2-7, with D possibly matching TRBD2 (5 bases). Germline CDR1 reads MDHEN; CDR2 reads SYDVKM. The CDR3 runs to 14 residues. The germline V and J ends were trimmed by 4 bases and 2 bases, with 12 bases remaining between them. CDR3 bases: TGTGCCAGCAGTTACGTTACGGGGACCTACGAGCAGTACTTC. It encodes CASSYVTGTYEQYF.

The CDR3 protein is CASSYGRLAKNIQYF. CDR3 in DNA: TGTGCCAGCAGTTATGGCCGATTAGCCAAAAACATTCAGTACTTC. J is TRBJ2-4 and V is TRBV6-2 or TRBV6-3; no firm D call. The CDR3 spans 15 residues. V was cut by 3 bases and J by 0 bases, with 9 bases left in between. CDR1 is MNHEY and CDR2 is SVGEGT in the germline V gene.

This clone was found once. This chain connects TRBV9 to TRBJ1-1; the D is unclear. The CDR3 sequence is 14 residues long. Germline values: CDR1 SGDLS, CDR2 YYNGEE. Between the trimmed V and J ends, which lost 4 bases and 1 base, there was a span of 11 bases. The CDR3 region is CASSPYGSNTEAFF. The CDR3 DNA is TGTGCCAGCAGCCCATACGGGTCGAACACTGAAGCTTTCTTT.

The chain joins TRBV19 to TRBJ2-7; 7 nucleotides match TRBD1. In germline, CDR1 is LNHDA, CDR2 SQIVND (reference sequence). V shed 5 bases and J 6 bases; nucleotides not matched to a gene: 4. CDR3 length: 12 amino acids. CDR3 in amino acids: CASSPGGGEQYF. Here the CDR3 DNA reads TGTGCCAGTAGTCCAGGGGGTGGCGAGCAGTACTTC.

This chain uses TRBV29-1 with TRBJ2-3, with D possibly being TRBD2 (7 bases). CDR3 length: 13 amino acids. CDR1 and CDR2 from the germline V gene are SQVTM and ANQGSEA. V shed 2 bases and J shed 5 bases, with 11 bases lying between them. The CDR3 nucleotides read TGCAGCGTTGAAAGGGGGGGCCAAGATACGCAGTATTTT. Protein product: CSVERGGQDTQYF.

V and J are TRBV28 and TRBJ2-7; a weak D match, TRBD1 (6 bases). CDR1 and CDR2 (germline): MDHEN, SYDVKM. The CDR3 covers 15 residues. The V gene lost 6 bases and the J gene lost 0 bases, with 15 bases spanning the gap. CDR3 DNA: TGTGCCAGCAGCCAATGGGACACTAGCTCCTACGAGCAGTACTTC. Amino acid sequence: CASSQWDTSSYEQYF. The whole variable domain, filled in from reference TRBV28 and TRBJ2-7, reads DVKVTQSSRYLVKRTGEKVFLECVQDMDHENMFWYRQDPGLGLRLIYFSYDVKMKEKGDIPEGYSVSREKKERFSLILESASTNQTSMYLCASSQWDTSSYEQYFGPGTRLTVT.

This chain links TRBV25-1 with TRBJ1-2, with D tentatively TRBD1 (5 bases). This CDR3 comprises 17 residues. V shed 1 base and J shed 4 bases, with 19 bases lying between them. The germline gives CDR1 MGHDK, CDR2 SYGVNS. The DNA of the CDR3 is TGTGCCAGCAGTGAATTGGGGGGAAGGGATTCTGTCTATGGCTACACCTTC. It specifies CASSELGGRDSVYGYTF.

The V call is TRBV24-1, the J call TRBJ1-1; the match to TRBD1 covers 7 bases. This CDR3 has 13 residues. The trim removed 7 bases at V and 4 bases at J, leaving 5 bases unmatched. Germline V lookup: CDR1 KGHDR, CDR2 SFDVKD. The CDR3 spells CATSPGTATEAFF. CDR3 in DNA: TGTGCCACCAGCCCCGGGACAGCCACTGAAGCTTTCTTT.

The rearrangement links TRBV7-2 to TRBJ2-5, with 11 bases that match TRBD1. This CDR3 comprises 13 residues. In germline, CDR1 is SGHTA, CDR2 FQGNSA. V lost 3 bases, J lost 7 bases, and 1 base stayed unmatched. This chain's CDR3 is CASSLGQGGTQYF. The CDR3 bases are TGTGCCAGCAGCTTGGGACAGGGGGGGACCCAGTACTTC.

This chain uses TRBV4-3 with TRBJ1-5; 7 bases map to TRBD1. The CDR3 is made up of 15 amino acids. The germline gives CDR1 LGHNA, CDR2 YSLEER. V trimming: 3 bases; J trimming: 3 bases; junction bases outside the gene matches: 5. The CDR3 spells CASSQDRTNNQPQHF. As DNA, the CDR3 is TGCGCCAGCAGCCAGGACAGGACAAACAATCAGCCCCAGCATTTT.

The J gene is TRBJ1-5, the V gene TRBV30; D is ambiguous. Trimming left V 2 bases short and J 4 bases short, with 9 bases between. This CDR3 has 13 amino acids. Germline CDR1 and CDR2: GTSNPN and SVGIG (reference sequence). CDR3 sequence: CAWSITENQPQHF. The CDR3 nucleotides are TGTGCCTGGAGTATAACAGAGAATCAGCCCCAGCATTTT.

The genes are TRBV7-2 and TRBJ2-7; 7 nucleotides agree with TRBD2. CDR1 SGHTA and CDR2 FQGNSA come from the germline V gene. Trimming at V came to 2 bases and at J to 5 bases, leaving 9 bases not matched to a gene. This CDR3 has 15 amino acids. CDR3: CASSLTLGGRDEQYF. In DNA form, the CDR3 reads TGTGCCAGCAGCTTAACCCTAGGCGGGAGAGACGAGCAGTACTTC.

J is TRBJ2-3 and V is TRBV27; D is perhaps TRBD2 (5 bases). Germline V lookup: CDR1 MNHEY, CDR2 SMNVEV (reference sequence). V lost 3 bases to trimming and J lost 0 bases, with 19 bases between them. This CDR3 contains 18 residues. The DNA of the CDR3 is TGTGCCAGCAGTTTCCTTTCGGGGTCACTGATTAGCACAGATACGCAGTATTTT. This gives the protein CASSFLSGSLISTDTQYF.

This clone has only one observation. The chain recombines TRBV5-1 with TRBJ2-7; TRBD2 matches at 9 bases. J lost 7 bases, V lost 0 bases, and 8 bases had no gene match. Germline assignment: CDR1 SGHRS and CDR2 YFSETQ. The CDR3 is 15 residues long. CDR3 residues: CASSLGGESGREQYF. CDR3 sequence (DNA): TGCGCCAGCAGCTTGGGCGGAGAGAGCGGGAGGGAGCAGTACTTC.

V is TRBV24-1 and J is TRBJ2-1; D might be TRBD2 (5 bases). Germline V gene lookup returns CDR1 KGHDR and CDR2 SFDVKD. V gave up 3 bases and J gave up 6 bases, with 20 bases separating them. The CDR3 is made up of 17 amino acids. The CDR3 here is CATSDPRSGTPSNEQFF. The CDR3 DNA follows: TGTGCCACCAGTGATCCACGGTCGGGAACCCCGTCCAATGAGCAGTTCTTC.

The chain recombines TRBV19 with TRBJ1-3; 8 bases are a match to TRBD1. V lost 3 bases and J lost 0; bases outside the gene matches: 7. The germline V gene encodes CDR1 LNHDA and CDR2 SQIVND (reference sequence). The CDR3 spans 17 residues. The CDR3 DNA reads as TGTGCCAGTAGTATGGGGACAGGCGTCGGCTCTGGAAACACCATATATTTT. Translating it yields CASSMGTGVGSGNTIYF.

V gene TRBV4-3 combines with J gene TRBJ2-1; 7 bases agree with TRBD2. There are 19 residues in the CDR3. The germline CDR1 and CDR2 sequences are LGHNA and YSLEER. The V gene end was trimmed by 0 bases and the J gene end by 4 bases; junction bases not matched to a gene: 15. CDR3 region: CASSQDGGGGPLGYNEQFF. The CDR3 DNA is TGCGCCAGCAGCCAAGATGGGGGGGGAGGCCCGCTGGGATACAATGAGCAGTTCTTC.

DNA of the CDR3: TGTGCCACAGGACTAGACTCCTACGAGCAGTACTTC. Encoded protein: CATGLDSYEQYF. The chain couples TRBV7-9 to TRBJ2-7, with 7 bases aligning to TRBD2. Unmatched junction bases numbered 3, after V lost 10 bases and J lost 0 bases. CDR1 and CDR2 (germline): SEHNR, FQNEAQ (reference sequence). This CDR3 is 12 amino acids long.

The chain is built from TRBV29-1 and TRBJ2-7, with a weak D call TRBD1 (6 bases). The CDR3 contains 12 residues. The V end was cut by 1 base, the J end by 5 bases, with 9 bases between. Per germline, CDR1 SQVTM and CDR2 ANQGSEA. CDR3 residues: CSVEVRDNEQYF. DNA of the CDR3: TGCAGCGTTGAAGTTAGGGACAACGAGCAGTACTTC.

This clone was observed a few times. This sequence joins TRBV9 and TRBJ2-2; 9 bases match TRBD2. CDR1 SGDLS and CDR2 YYNGEE come from the germline V gene. The CDR3 is 14 amino acids. Trimming at V came to 2 bases and at J to 5 bases, leaving 1 base not matched to a gene. The CDR3 nucleotides read TGTGCCAGCAGCGTGCGGGAGGGGACCGGGGAGCTGTTTTTT. It yields the protein CASSVREGTGELFF.

The chain is built from TRBV5-1 and TRBJ1-1; D unclear. The CDR3 is 13 residues long. V shed 0 bases and J shed 1 base, with 4 bases lying between them. Germline lookup yields CDR1 SGHRS and CDR2 YFSETQ. DNA of the CDR3: TGCGCCAGCAGCTTGGCCAAGAACACTGAAGCTTTCTTT. Its translation: CASSLAKNTEAFF.

The chain couples TRBV19 to TRBJ1-5; possibly TRBD1 for D (6 bases). Germline CDR1 LNHDA, CDR2 SQIVND (reference sequence). The length of the CDR3 is 15 residues. V was shortened by 2 bases and J by 3 bases, with 11 bases between the two germline ends. The CDR3 loop is CASSIKQGYNQPQHF. In DNA form, the CDR3 reads TGTGCCAGTAGTATAAAACAGGGATACAATCAGCCCCAGCATTTT.

V is TRBV12-5 and J is TRBJ2-1, with 9 bases matching TRBD2. Germline CDR1 is LGHNT and CDR2 is FRNRAP. The CDR3 is made up of 14 amino acids. V dropped 1 base and J dropped 10; count of bases not matched to a gene: 5. CDR3 bases: TGTGCTAGTGGTTTGGGACTAGCGGTAGGGGAGCAGTTCTTC. The encoded protein is CASGLGLAVGEQFF.

The V call is TRBV3-1 (or the pseudogene TRBV3-2), the J call TRBJ1-2; TRBD1 aligns across 9 bases. Per the germline V gene, CDR1 is LGHDT and CDR2 is YNNKEL (reference sequence). This CDR3 spans 20 amino acids. The junction had 22 bases not matched to a gene; V was cut back by 0 bases and J by 8 bases. CDR3 loop: CASSQETNGGQGKGRRGYTF. The CDR3 region has the DNA TGTGCCAGCAGCCAAGAAACGAACGGAGGACAGGGGAAGGGACGTCGCGGCTACACCTTC.

The J gene is TRBJ1-5, the V gene TRBV4-3; the D gene is possibly TRBD1 (6 bases). The CDR3 loop spans 16 amino acids. V was cut by 1 base and J by 3 bases, with 13 bases left in between. Germline CDR1 is LGHNA and CDR2 is YSLEER. CDR3 sequence: CASSQGTDRNNQPQHF. DNA of the CDR3: TGCGCCAGCAGCCAAGGGACAGATCGTAACAATCAGCCCCAGCATTTT.

The rearrangement uses TRBV18 and TRBJ2-2; TRBD1 matches at 9 bases. Per germline, CDR1 KGHSH and CDR2 LQKENI. Unmatched junction bases numbered 9, after V lost 3 bases and J lost 7 bases. This CDR3 region has 16 residues. The CDR3 loop is CASSPGGTGYGGELFF. Written as DNA, the CDR3 is TGTGCCAGCTCACCGGGCGGGACAGGGTACGGCGGGGAGCTGTTTTTT.

This chain connects TRBV27 to TRBJ1-4; 8 nucleotides align to TRBD1. The CDR3 extends over 15 amino acids. Germline V lookup: CDR1 MNHEY, CDR2 SMNVEV (reference sequence). J gave up 6 bases and V 5 bases, and 8 bases lay outside the gene matches. The CDR3 nucleotides are TGTGCCAGCAGTCTCAGGGGGCCTCGGGATGAAAAACTGTTTTTT. Amino acid sequence: CASSLRGPRDEKLFF.

Only a few counts were recorded for this clone. The CDR3: CASSANFLVDTGELFF. CDR3 nucleotides: TGTGCCAGCAGCGCAAACTTCCTCGTGGACACCGGGGAGCTGTTTTTT. J is TRBJ2-2 and V is TRBV9, with no clear D. The CDR3 has 16 residues. V lost 3 bases, J lost 3 bases, and 15 bases lay in between. From germline, CDR1 is SGDLS and CDR2 YYNGEE. The full variable domain, its missing parts supplied by reference TRBV9 and TRBJ2-2, is DSGVTQTPKHLITATGQRVTLRCSPRSGDLSVYWYQQSLDQGLQFLIQYYNGEERAKGNILERFSAQQFPDLHSELNLSSLELGDSALYFCASSANFLVDTGELFFGEGSRLTVL.